This record covers a single TCR beta chain. Its target is unknown. The CDR3 spans 15 residues. Germline V gene lookup returns CDR1 MNHEY and CDR2 SMNVEV (reference sequence). V gave up 1 base and J gave up 9 bases; unmatched junction bases: 5. This sample is drawn from a study of blood T cells in healthy people across ages. Whole-study results and caveats: Diversity was higher, and naive CD4+ cells more numerous, in long-lived donors than in aged donors.

Samples each had at least 5 micrograms of total RNA extracted. Then a second PCR, running roughly 7 to 11 cycles, was carried out with a sample-barcoded 5' primer and a J-beta primer mix. Researchers report that each sample yielded at least 2.5 million CDR3-containing paired-end reads. TCRdb processed the 5' RACE reads anew with MiXCR; each CDR3 protein has one entry. Seen here are over a million distinct CDR3 sequences, 55% to 75% observed once, and the top ten hold more than 6%. The gene calls are TRBV27 and TRBJ2-1; 11 bases map to TRBD1. What was sequenced was blood. This clonotype originated in a man between 18 and 35 years old in good health. Here the CDR3 DNA reads TGTGCCAGCAGTTTATTGGGACAGGGGGGAACTGAGCAGTTCTTC. It translates to CASSLLGQGGTEQFF.